This TCR beta chain is drawn from a study of Ad26.COV2.S vaccination and SARS-CoV-2 variants (dated by TCRdb to the early 2020s). About the full investigation: Donors in the vaccine arm were drawn from COV1001, a multicentre, randomized, double-blind, placebo-controlled phase I-IIa trial testing Ad26.COV2.S in healthy adults. Ad26.COV2.S was administered intramuscularly at a dose of 5x10^10 or 1x10^11 viral particles, either as one shot or as two shots given 56 days apart. TCRbeta repertoire sequencing served as the tool for gauging how specific and how broad the SARS-CoV-2-reactive T cell receptors were following Ad26.COV2.S vaccination. A total of 32 samples were included in the TCR-sequenced set, comprising 19 Ad26.COV2.S vaccine recipients, 5 placebo recipients and 8 SARS-CoV-2 convalescent individuals. Trial participants were randomized into five groups of five, in which low-dose or high-dose Ad26.COV2.S was given once or twice, or placebo was given on both occasions. Investigators did not know the trial group allocation while performing experiments and assessing outcomes.

The immunoSEQ Assay was the method used to sequence TCRbeta CDR3 regions. After extraction, genomic DNA underwent amplification by bias-controlled multiplex PCR, followed by high-throughput sequencing. Processing in the source paper ran as follows. To quantify the absolute abundance of each unique TCRbeta CDR3 region, sequences were collapsed and filtered. T cell fraction was estimated by normalization of TCRbeta template counts to usable DNA, with usable DNA being measured through amplification of reference genes present in all nucleated cells. Repertoire TCRs were annotated as SARS-CoV-2-specific by exact matching of V gene, CDR3 amino acid sequence and J gene to a known reactive TCR set. The reference SARS-CoV-2 TCR set was obtained from MIRA and was filtered for enrichment in COVID-19-positive ImmuneCODE repertoires, whereby public or cross-reactive TCRs were removed. Drawing on the MIRA antigens, annotated TCRs were analysed further at the level of specific ORF or position within ORF. Depth was the summed frequency of annotated unique rearrangements, while breadth was defined as annotated unique rearrangements over total unique productive rearrangements. TCR breadth was compared between groups using two-sided Wilcoxon rank-sum tests. Not all clones reach the TCRdb copy of this immuneACCESS table, which keeps in-frame sequences only. Checked studies attribute under half of the gap to unresolved V genes and leave the rest unexplained. V and J calls and clone size follow that table, whereas D and trimming were derived from the DNA. The sample table records hundreds of thousands of clones; roughly 91% of these occur just once. Jointly, the top ten make up more than 3% of the sample.

From its cysteine to its phenylalanine, the CDR3 spans 11 amino acids. Solely the CDR3 DNA is kept, with 33 bases framed from the first base. Trimming costs V 6 bases and J 6 bases, and their ends lie 9 bases apart. CDR1 and CDR2 (MNHEY, SVGAGI) derive from the germline V gene. Comments on this clone: This receptor's antigen is unknown. No qualities accompany the bases; no much larger clone lies one base away.

What the work shows at the level of the full study, not this receptor alone: After vaccination, spike-specific CD8+ and CD4+ T cell responses were reported to show substantial breadth. Higher spike-specific TCR breadth was observed in Ad26.COV2.S recipients than in placebo recipients (P = 0.0014). According to the authors, total T cell responses may have been underestimated by the TCR breadth and depth analyses. The study lacked the statistical power to compare responses across vaccine doses or regimens. Comparable non-spike TCR breadth was observed between vaccine and placebo recipients, consistent with only spike being contained in the vaccine.

The treatment or condition label, as the study defines it: about 20 received Ad26.COV2.S at low or high dose, single or two shots; roughly five received placebo; per-sample allocation not given. For vaccine and placebo recipients, repertoires were sequenced using samples collected on day 63 after the first injection. Cohort 1b enrolled around 24 adults aged 18-55 years at a single site in Boston, USA, between 29 July and 7 August 2020. Ad26.COV2.S was a replication-incompetent adenovirus type 26 vector expressing a prefusion-stabilized SARS-CoV-2 spike protein from the original Wuhan strain. The sample in question was peripheral blood, obtained in a trial of Ad26.COV2.S vaccine versus placebo. This sequence originates from a person aged 18-65 years who received the Ad26.COV2.S COVID-19 vaccine or a placebo. The chain links TRBV6-5 with TRBJ2-7, and the D gene may be TRBD2, 6 bases matching. For the CDR3, the sequence is CASREGLEQYF. In nucleotides, the sequence is TGTGCCAGCAGGGAGGGGCTCGAGCAGTACTTC.